Listed here are 9 T cell receptor beta chains from one sample, sequenced in a study of T cell responses to AZD1222 COVID-19 vaccine (dated by TCRdb to the early 2020s). The time point label of this sample denotes: baseline before first vaccination. Library preparation was by the immunoSEQ multiplex PCR assay. The table was pulled from immuneACCESS by TCRdb, which kept in-frame rearrangements only. Such tables lose some clones; where checked, under half of the loss comes from unresolved V genes, and the rest has no known cause. The sample table shows some 96,000 clones, and under 90% are seen once. 2% to 2.5% of the sample is taken by the ten largest. The specimen comprised peripheral blood, sampled on day 0 of AZD1222 vaccination. The receptors come from an adult in good health.

The chain links TRBV3-1 (or the pseudogene TRBV3-2) to TRBJ2-7; 12 bases map to TRBD2. The trim removed 4 bases at V and 7 bases at J, leaving 5 bases unmatched. Germline lookup yields CDR1 LGHDT and CDR2 YNNKEL (reference sequence). The CDR3 covers 14 residues. Here the CDR3 reads CASSPTSGSWEQYF. DNA for the CDR3: TGTGCCAGCAGCCCGACTAGCGGGAGTTGGGAGCAGTACTTC.

The genes are TRBV9 and TRBJ2-3, with 7 positions matching TRBD1. This CDR3 region has 17 residues. Germline CDR1 reads SGDLS; CDR2 reads YYNGEE. Trimming at V came to 0 bases and at J to 0 bases, leaving 7 bases not matched to a gene. CDR3 in amino acids: CASSVESAGGSTDTQYF. The CDR3 DNA follows: TGTGCCAGCAGCGTAGAGTCGGCAGGGGGTAGCACAGATACGCAGTATTTT.

The CDR3 reads CAWSKGQINSPLHF. DNA for the CDR3: TGTGCCTGGAGTAAAGGACAGATTAATTCACCCCTCCACTTT. The chain uses TRBV30 and TRBJ1-6; D might be TRBD1 (6 bases). The CDR3 sequence is 14 residues long. CDR1 is GTSNPN and CDR2 is SVGIG in the germline V gene (reference sequence). Trimming took off 2 bases at V and 6 bases at J, with 11 bases between the two ends.

This CDR3 reads CASSLYRLAGADEQYF. The CDR3 nucleotides read TGTGCCAGCAGCTTGTATCGACTAGCGGGAGCGGACGAGCAGTACTTC. The chain recombines TRBV5-6 with TRBJ2-7; 12 bases align to TRBD2. The J segment lost 5 bases and the V segment lost 1 base, leaving 7 bases of the junction unmatched. The CDR3 is made up of 16 amino acids. Germline assignment: CDR1 SGHDT and CDR2 YYEEEE.

The chain links TRBV6-5 to TRBJ1-5, with D possibly TRBD1 on 6 matching bases. CDR3 length: 13 amino acids. Trimming removed 6 bases from V and 7 bases from J, with 13 bases in between. The V gene's germline CDR1 is MNHEY and CDR2 SVGAGI. The CDR3 nucleotides read TGTGCCAGCAGATCCAGGGGAGGCCAGCCCCAGCATTTT. As protein: CASRSRGGQPQHF.

The V gene is TRBV9, the J gene TRBJ2-2, with D hard to call. Deletions cut 2 bases from V and 1 base from J, with 6 bases between. This CDR3 contains 14 residues. Germline V gives CDR1 SGDLS, CDR2 YYNGEE. Here the CDR3 reads CASSVGGNTGELFF. The CDR3 DNA follows: TGTGCCAGCAGCGTGGGTGGGAACACCGGGGAGCTGTTTTTT.

The V and J genes are TRBV12-3 or TRBV12-4 and TRBJ2-7; 7 bases map to TRBD1. J gave up 6 bases and V 6 bases, and 5 bases lay outside the gene matches. The CDR3 length is 12 residues. The DNA of the CDR3 is TGTGCCAGCAGCCTTAGACAGGGCGAGCAGTACTTC. It is translated as CASSLRQGEQYF.

This sequence joins TRBV4-3 and TRBJ1-1; 7 bases line up with TRBD1. The CDR3 extends over 14 amino acids. The V gene's germline CDR1 is LGHNA and CDR2 YSLEER. The J segment lost 5 bases and the V segment lost 3 bases, leaving 6 bases of the junction unmatched. The CDR3 nucleotides are TGCGCCAGCAGCCAGACAGGGACGAGTACTGAAGCTTTCTTT. This translates into CASSQTGTSTEAFF.

The chain combines TRBV27 with TRBJ1-1; D is perhaps TRBD1 (5 bases). Between the trimmed V and J ends, which lost 3 bases and 4 bases, there was a span of 15 bases. Germline V gene sequence: CDR1 MNHEY, CDR2 SMNVEV (reference sequence). The CDR3 consists of 15 residues. Written as DNA, the CDR3 is TGTGCCAGCAGTTTTGGGCAGGGACTGGCCACTGAAGCTTTCTTT. Its protein is CASSFGQGLATEAFF.